The entry that follows covers one T cell receptor (beta chain) sequence. Antigen: not known. Sequencing libraries made from TCR beta cDNA carried unique molecular identifiers. Some 500,000 cDNA molecules were recovered from an input of 1 to 10 million T cells. TCRdb reprocessed the PCR reads via MiXCR and lists one record per CDR3 protein. There are a few hundred thousand distinct CDR3 sequences in the sample; around a third occur only once, and under 7% lies in the top ten. V trimming: 4 bases; J trimming: 6 bases; junction bases outside the gene matches: 6. From germline, CDR1 is SNHLY and CDR2 FYNNEI. This CDR3 comprises 15 residues. This sample is part of a study of post-analysis software for immune sequencing data. Study at large: Included courses were relapsing-remitting and secondary progressive multiple sclerosis; progressive-relapsing multiple sclerosis was also included. The study's findings and limits: Comparison of patients with controls showed 4 to 6 TRBV segments more frequent in patients, TRBV5-6, TRBV5-1 and TRBV20-1 among them. Diversity measured as normalized Chao1 was significantly lower in multiple sclerosis patients than in controls.

The chain combines TRBV2 with TRBJ2-1, with 10 bases matching TRBD1. This TCR was recovered from a girl between 2 and 17 years old with multiple sclerosis. Material for sequencing was blood. The CDR3, as DNA: TGTGCCAGCAGTGGGGGACAGGGGTCCCTCAATGAGCAGTTCTTC. Translation gives CASSGGQGSLNEQFF.